These 3 T cell receptor beta chains share one sample of origin, sequenced in a study of blood T cells in healthy people across ages. Primed by a sample-barcoded 5' primer and a J-beta primer mix, a second PCR proceeded for about 7 to 11 cycles. TCRdb itself ran the 5' RACE reads through MiXCR, one entry per CDR3 protein. The profile shows around 850,000 distinct CDR3 sequences, under 40% of them singletons. Sequences were obtained from blood. Every receptor here comes from a man between 18 and 29 years old in good health.

CDR3 sequence reads: CASSLPGLGDNEQYF. CDR3 sequence (DNA): TGTGCCAGCAGCTTACCGGGACTAGGTGACAATGAGCAGTACTTC. The chain joins TRBV7-2 to TRBJ2-1; 8 bases are shared with TRBD2. The DNA end is more similar to TRBJ2-7, so the J call may be wrong. The CDR3 sequence is 15 residues long. Germline loops: CDR1 SGHTA, CDR2 FQGNSA.

This clonotype has just a few counts. V and J are TRBV19 and TRBJ1-2; 7 nucleotides agree with TRBD1. The CDR3 is made up of 15 amino acids. The J segment lost 6 bases and the V segment lost 5 bases, leaving 12 bases of the junction unmatched. Germline CDR1 is LNHDA and CDR2 is SQIVND (reference sequence). CDR3 nucleotides: TGTGCCAGTAGTCCGTCGACAGGGTCCCTCCATGGCTACACCTTC. Amino acid sequence: CASSPSTGSLHGYTF.

This clonotype was picked up a small number of times. The chain employs TRBV4-2 and TRBJ2-3; 10 nucleotides agree with TRBD1. The CDR3 is 15 amino acids. Germline CDR1 and CDR2: LGHNA and YNFKEQ. Germline trimming cut 3 bases from V and 5 bases from J; bases unmatched to any gene: 5. The CDR3 DNA reads TGTGCCAGCAGCCATGCGGGACAGGGGCAAGATACGCAGTATTTT. Protein: CASSHAGQGQDTQYF.